The 28 T cell receptor beta chains given below trace back to one sample, sequenced in a study of T cells in tumors after PD-1 blockade. The protocol was immunoSEQ multiplex PCR, while the TCRdb copy is restricted to in-frame clones and leaves out a portion. The data hold more than 45,000 clones, with 65% to 85% observed a single time. This specimen was PBMCs, taken before anti-PD-1 therapy. These receptors all stem from a human donor with advanced basal cell or squamous cell carcinoma (not recorded which).

The chain recombines TRBV9 with TRBJ2-2; TRBD1 matches 8 bases. There are 18 residues in the CDR3. The J segment lost 0 bases and the V segment lost 3 bases, leaving 10 bases of the junction unmatched. The V gene's germline CDR1 is SGDLS and CDR2 YYNGEE. DNA of the CDR3: TGTGCCAGCAGCGCGCCGGGACAGGCGGTTGCGAACACCGGGGAGCTGTTTTTT. Translation gives CASSAPGQAVANTGELFF.

This clone was recorded only once. CDR3 DNA: TGTGCCAGCGGGGGATGGGGACAGGGCCCAGATACGCAGTATTTT. Encoded protein: CASGGWGQGPDTQYF. The rearrangement uses TRBV7-9 and TRBJ2-3; 9 bases match TRBD1. CDR3 size: 15 residues. Germline V gene data show CDR1 as SEHNR and CDR2 as FQNEAQ (reference sequence). With V trimmed by 8 bases and J by 4 bases, 10 bases remained unmatched.

This clone has just a few counts. The V and J genes are TRBV6-1 and TRBJ1-5, with D maybe TRBD1 (6 bases). There are 15 residues in the CDR3. Trimming pared 2 bases from V and 4 bases from J, leaving 12 bases between. Germline V gives CDR1 MNHNS, CDR2 SASEGT. The CDR3 DNA follows: TGTGCCAGCAGTGAATGGCGGACAGCTAATCAGCCCCAGCATTTT. Protein sequence: CASSEWRTANQPQHF.

This clone appeared a single time. This chain connects TRBV9 to TRBJ2-7; D not resolved. Germline V gives CDR1 SGDLS, CDR2 YYNGEE. Trimming left V 0 bases short and J 3 bases short, with 10 bases between. The CDR3 covers 14 residues. The CDR3 DNA reads TGTGCCAGCAGCGTAGACCCTCAGGTCTACGAGCAGTACTTC. Its translation is CASSVDPQVYEQYF.

The chain couples TRBV7-8 to TRBJ2-7; D may be TRBD1 (5 bases). The germline V gene encodes CDR1 SGHVS and CDR2 FQNEAQ. The CDR3 runs to 14 residues. Trimming stripped 2 bases from V and 8 bases from J, with 16 bases between. The CDR3 nucleotides are TGTGCCAGCAGCTTAAGGTCCCGGACAACTAAGCAGTACTTC. Encoded protein: CASSLRSRTTKQYF. Complete variable domain (other parts from reference TRBV7-8 and TRBJ2-7): GAGVSQSPRYKVAKRGQDVALRCDPISGHVSLFWYQQALGQGPEFLTYFQNEAQLDKSGLPSDRFFAERPEGSVSTLKIQRTQQEDSAVYLCASSLRSRTTKQYFGPGTRLTVT.

This clone showed up just a few times. V is TRBV5-1 and J is TRBJ2-7; no firm D call. Germline V lookup: CDR1 SGHRS, CDR2 YFSETQ. V gave up 4 bases and J gave up 1 base, with 9 bases separating them. This CDR3 is built from 13 residues. The CDR3 region is CASSPYPSYEQYF. CDR3 coding DNA: TGCGCCAGCAGCCCCTACCCATCCTACGAGCAGTACTTC.

This clone was recorded once. The rearrangement joins TRBV5-8 to TRBJ2-5; D possibly uses TRBD1 or TRBD2 (5 bases each). This CDR3 is 16 amino acids long. Trimming took 6 bases from V and 2 from J, leaving 20 bases between them. CDR1 SGHTS and CDR2 YDEGEE come from the germline V gene. CDR3 in DNA: TGTGCCAGCAACCCGTTCGGGGCGGAGTTACAAGAGACCCAGTACTTC. This sequence encodes CASNPFGAELQETQYF.

The J gene is TRBJ1-6, the V gene TRBV5-6; weak D call: TRBD1 (6 bases). Germline assignment: CDR1 SGHDT and CDR2 YYEEEE. Trimming removed 2 bases from V and 10 bases from J, with 16 bases in between. The CDR3 covers 15 residues. Here the CDR3 reads CASSFGQGRGSPLHF. The CDR3 DNA is TGTGCCAGCAGCTTTGGGCAGGGGCGCGGATCACCCCTCCACTTT.

The V call is TRBV24-1, the J call TRBJ2-3; D remains ambiguous. V lost 4 bases to trimming and J lost 5 bases, with 6 bases between them. This CDR3 spans 12 amino acids. Germline V gene sequence: CDR1 KGHDR, CDR2 SFDVKD. CDR3 protein: CATSDYEDTQYF. CDR3 coding DNA: TGTGCCACCAGTGACTACGAAGATACGCAGTATTTT.

The CDR3 spells CASSEGTGRDGYTF. In DNA, the CDR3 is TGTGCCAGCAGCGAGGGGACAGGGCGGGATGGCTACACCTTC. This chain joins TRBV7-9 and TRBJ1-2, with TRBD1 matching over 9 bases. V lost 5 bases, J lost 6 bases, and 7 bases stayed unmatched. Germline loops: CDR1 SEHNR, CDR2 FQNEAQ (reference sequence). This CDR3 contains 14 residues.

This clone occurred a few times. The chain couples TRBV7-9 to TRBJ1-1, with a weak D call TRBD1 (6 bases). With 1 base removed from V and 1 base from J, the gap between germline ends came to 10 bases. The CDR3 consists of 15 residues. Germline V gene data show CDR1 as SEHNR and CDR2 as FQNEAQ (reference sequence). As DNA, the CDR3 is TGTGCCAGCAGCTTAGAGGGACAAGAGAACACTGAAGCTTTCTTT. It specifies CASSLEGQENTEAFF.

Only a few counts were recorded for this clone. This chain links TRBV10-3 with TRBJ1-1, with unresolved D. Deletions cut 0 bases from V and 4 bases from J, with 6 bases between. Germline assignment: CDR1 ENHRY and CDR2 SYGVKD. The CDR3 is 13 amino acids. CDR3 amino acids: CAISESQITEAFF. CDR3 nucleotides: TGTGCCATCAGTGAGTCTCAGATCACTGAAGCTTTCTTT.

This rearrangement joins TRBV11-1 to TRBJ2-3, with D unclear. The CDR3 spans 13 residues. V lost 2 bases, J lost 4 bases, and 7 bases lay in between. Germline values: CDR1 SGHAT, CDR2 FQDESV (reference sequence). CDR3 sequence: CASSLSTPDTQYF. DNA of the CDR3: TGTGCCAGCAGCTTAAGTACCCCAGATACGCAGTATTTT.

The chain links TRBV5-1 to TRBJ2-2; 14 bases align to TRBD2. Germline V gene lookup returns CDR1 SGHRS and CDR2 YFSETQ. Trimming at V came to 0 bases and at J to 5 bases, leaving 9 bases not matched to a gene. There are 19 residues in the CDR3. The DNA of the CDR3 is TGCGCCAGCAGCTTGGCTTCCGGGACTAGCGGGGGATGGACCGGGGAGCTGTTTTTT. This translates into CASSLASGTSGGWTGELFF.

The chain has TRBV4-2 and TRBJ2-5, with TRBD2 matching 9 bases. J lost 0 bases, V lost 1 base, and 9 bases had no gene match. Germline values: CDR1 LGHNA, CDR2 YNFKEQ. This CDR3 is built from 18 residues. CDR3 in DNA: TGTGCCAGCAGCCAAGTGTTGACTAGCGGAAAGTACCAAGAGACCCAGTACTTC. As protein: CASSQVLTSGKYQETQYF.

This clone was observed a single time. The V call is TRBV19, the J call TRBJ2-5; 8 bases are shared with TRBD1. J gave up 3 bases and V 3 bases, and 6 bases lay outside the gene matches. This CDR3 has 15 residues. Per germline, CDR1 LNHDA and CDR2 SQIVND (reference sequence). This CDR3 is CASSIRTGLKETQYF. As DNA, the CDR3 is TGTGCCAGTAGTATCAGGACAGGGCTGAAAGAGACCCAGTACTTC.

The genes are TRBV7-8 and TRBJ2-1; TRBD2 agrees at 13 bases. Germline assignment: CDR1 SGHVS and CDR2 FQNEAQ. J lost 5 bases, V lost 4 bases, and 5 bases had no gene match. This CDR3 comprises 16 residues. CDR3 sequence: CASSSLAGGPHNEQFF. CDR3 coding DNA: TGTGCCAGCAGCTCACTAGCGGGAGGGCCCCACAATGAGCAGTTCTTC.

This rearrangement joins TRBV7-9 to TRBJ2-1; 9 bases map to TRBD1. This CDR3 spans 15 amino acids. J gave up 12 bases and V 3 bases, and 12 bases lay outside the gene matches. CDR1 and CDR2 from the germline V gene are SEHNR and FQNEAQ (reference sequence). The DNA of the CDR3 is TGTGCCAGCAGCTTCTTAACCGGGACAGGGAACGGGCAGTTCTTC. Translated: CASSFLTGTGNGQFF.

The J gene is TRBJ1-4, the V gene TRBV18; D gene uncertain. There are 15 residues in the CDR3. Trimming cost V 2 bases and J 0 bases, with 7 bases left between them. CDR1 is KGHSH, CDR2 LQKENI, per germline. The CDR3 region has the DNA TGTGCCAGCTCACCAGCGGCAGCAACTAATGAAAAACTGTTTTTT. The encoded protein is CASSPAAATNEKLFF.

This chain links TRBV9 with TRBJ1-4; 10 nucleotides match TRBD1. The V gene end was trimmed by 4 bases and the J gene end by 5 bases; junction bases not matched to a gene: 5. CDR1 is SGDLS, CDR2 YYNGEE, per germline. CDR3 length equals 15 residues. This chain's CDR3 is CASSPTTGGNEKLFF. The CDR3 DNA is TGTGCCAGCAGCCCCACGACAGGGGGCAATGAAAAACTGTTTTTT. Using reference TRBV9 and TRBJ1-4 for the parts outside the CDR3, the full variable domain is DSGVTQTPKHLITATGQRVTLRCSPRSGDLSVYWYQQSLDQGLQFLIQYYNGEERAKGNILERFSAQQFPDLHSELNLSSLELGDSALYFCASSPTTGGNEKLFFGSGTQLSVL.

The chain joins TRBV29-1 to TRBJ2-1; unclear D gene. The CDR3 has 10 residues. V was pared by 7 bases and J by 9 bases, with 10 bases between. Per germline, CDR1 SQVTM and CDR2 ANQGSEA. The CDR3 is CSAVRFEQFF. The CDR3 nucleotides read TGCAGCGCCGTTAGGTTTGAGCAGTTCTTC.

The chain combines TRBV7-6 with TRBJ2-3, with D possibly being TRBD2 (5 bases). The V gene's germline CDR1 is SGHVS and CDR2 FNYEAQ. CDR3 length: 13 amino acids. Trimming left V 5 bases short and J 5 bases short, with 11 bases between. The CDR3 bases are TGTGCCAGCAGCCCCTACGGAGGAGATACGCAGTATTTT. Protein: CASSPYGGDTQYF.

This clone was seen only once. V usage is TRBV5-1 and J usage is TRBJ1-4, with 8 bases aligning to TRBD1. The trim removed 0 bases at V and 1 base at J, leaving 5 bases unmatched. The CDR3 spans 17 residues. CDR1 is SGHRS and CDR2 is YFSETQ in the germline V gene. The CDR3 region is CASSLGQGWGTNEKLFF. As DNA, the CDR3 is TGCGCCAGCAGCTTGGGACAGGGGTGGGGAACTAATGAAAAACTGTTTTTT.

This chain joins TRBV19 and TRBJ1-2; perhaps TRBD1 as D (6 bases). Germline V gene sequence: CDR1 LNHDA, CDR2 SQIVND (reference sequence). The V end lost 6 bases, the J end lost 3 bases, and 17 bases lay between the germline ends. The CDR3 has 15 amino acids. CDR3 residues: CASRLVGALYYGYTF. CDR3 sequence (DNA): TGTGCCAGTAGGTTGGTGGGGGCATTATACTATGGCTACACCTTC.

This rearrangement joins TRBV7-9 to TRBJ1-3, with a possible D match to TRBD1 (6 bases). Trimming pared 5 bases from V and 5 bases from J, leaving 16 bases between. The CDR3 covers 15 residues. Germline CDR1 reads SEHNR; CDR2 reads FQNEAQ (reference sequence). The chain's CDR3 is CASSPEGDARNTIYF. DNA of the CDR3: TGTGCCAGCAGCCCAGAGGGGGACGCCCGAAACACCATATATTTT.

V gene TRBV18 combines with J gene TRBJ2-7, with D maybe TRBD1 (5 bases). This CDR3 is built from 13 residues. The V gene's germline CDR1 is KGHSH and CDR2 LQKENI. Trimming removed 2 bases at V and 1 base at J, with 6 bases between. The CDR3 bases are TGTGCCAGCTCACCAAGACAGTCCTACGAGCAGTACTTC. Encoded protein: CASSPRQSYEQYF.

By proportion, this clone is large. The chain employs TRBV18 and TRBJ2-5; unclear D gene. CDR3 size: 15 residues. V was pared by 0 bases and J by 5 bases, with 13 bases between. CDR1 is KGHSH and CDR2 is LQKENI in the germline V gene. The CDR3 sequence is CASSPPSALLETQYF. The CDR3 bases are TGTGCCAGCTCACCACCGAGCGCTTTGTTGGAGACCCAGTACTTC.

The rearrangement joins TRBV7-2 to TRBJ2-4; TRBD1 might be the D (5 bases). There are 14 residues in the CDR3. Germline V gene data show CDR1 as SGHTA and CDR2 as FQGNSA. Trimming shortened V by 3 bases and J by 0 bases, and 6 bases separated the two germline ends. The CDR3: CASSFQGAKNIQYF. In DNA form, the CDR3 reads TGTGCCAGCAGCTTTCAGGGAGCCAAAAACATTCAGTACTTC.